This T cell receptor beta chain is drawn from a study of blood T cell repertoires in COVID-19 (dated by TCRdb to between 2020 and 2021). Regarding the complete study: Samples from collaborators originated in the United States, Italy and Spain and spanned both the acute and convalescent phases of COVID-19. The material from the prospective study consisted of cDNA or gDNA derived from T cells, B-cell-depleted T cells, or PBMCs. The dataset comprised deeply sampled blood TCRbeta repertoires from subjects exposed to, actively infected with, or recovered from COVID-19. The repertoires were made available in a free public database intended to serve as a resource for research on the immune response to SARS-CoV-2. The samples were drawn from the first 160 participants of the ongoing ImmuneRACE study and from 1,200 or so subjects provided by 6 global collaborators. A de-identified subject ID, COVID-19 status, age in years and sex were almost always included in the sample metadata. Where available, HLA class I and class II types were obtained from metadata supplied by the sample provider rather than from assay-based typing.

TCRbeta CDR3 regions were amplified from genomic DNA using the immunoSEQ Assay, a bias-controlled multiplex PCR. The authors' pipeline ran thus. Within the assay, amplification of reference gene primers was used to estimate how many nucleated cells each sample contained. To quantify the absolute abundance of each unique TCRbeta CDR3 rearrangement, sequence reads were collapsed and filtered. Productive Simpson clonality was computed per sample as the square root of Simpson's diversity index over productive rearrangements. TCRdb holds this immuneACCESS table with in-frame rearrangements only. Some clones are missing; in checked studies, unresolved V genes explain under half, and the rest has no known cause. That table furnishes V, J and clone size, whereas the DNA furnished D and trimming. The sample table shows 250,000 to 300,000 clones, and about nine tenths are seen once. The ten top clones hold less than 2% of the sample.

General conclusions and limits of the study: How much clinical and demographic metadata was included differed by source and by participant, and the metadata was provided uncurated.

Participants in the prospective study were aged roughly 18 to 90 years, lived in 20 to 25 United States geographic areas, and enrolled through a virtual design. In the prospective study, cohorts were assigned on the basis of participant-reported clinical history obtained from a screening survey and a study questionnaire. Recovered participants in ImmuneRACE Cohort 3 were defined by two consecutive negative NP/OP PCR tests, clearance by a healthcare professional, or resolution of symptoms. Mobile phlebotomists in the prospective study collected whole blood, serum and a nasopharyngeal or oropharyngeal swab from every participant. Over a roughly two-month period, participants in the prospective study had the option of providing additional blood draws and questionnaires. Prospective study blood samples were shipped either frozen or at room temperature before DNA extraction. Worth noting for this clone: Its antigen is unknown. There are no base qualities to consult, and no much larger clone falls within one base.

The CDR3 covers 16 residues, taking in both the cysteine and the phenylalanine. The retained sequence is limited to the CDR3, 48 bases, with the frame set at the first base. The germline V gene supplies CDR1 LGHNT and CDR2 FRNRAP. Trimming takes 1 base from V and 5 bases from J, and the germline ends sit 14 bases apart. Input material: PBMCs or T cells enriched from blood (not recorded which). The chain is encoded by TRBV12-5 joined to TRBJ1-4, with the D gene too uncertain to name. This sequence was found in a woman aged 40-49 years who had recovered from COVID-19. The DNA is TGTGCTAGTGGTTTGGCGTTGTCGTCCGAGAATGAAAAACTGTTTTTT. Translation gives CASGLALSSENEKLFF.